These 8 T cell receptor beta chains share one sample of origin, sequenced in a study of Ad26.COV2.S vaccination and SARS-CoV-2 variants. TCRdb's copy holds only in-frame clones and misses some; the assay was immunoSEQ multiplex PCR. The table has 350,000 to 450,000 clones, roughly 85% seen once. As to treatment: some 20 received Ad26.COV2.S at low or high dose, single or two shots; roughly five received placebo; per-sample allocation not given. Specimens were obtained on day 63 following the first vaccine or placebo injection. Source: peripheral blood, taken in a trial of Ad26.COV2.S vaccine versus placebo. The receptor source for this set is a person between 18 and 65 years old who received the Ad26.COV2.S COVID-19 vaccine or a placebo.

Points on this clone: Other nucleotide sequences from this sample produce the same CDR3. The chain links TRBV11-1 to TRBJ2-2; D might be TRBD1 (6 bases). Between the trimmed V and J ends, which lost 3 bases and 5 bases, there was a span of 7 bases. This CDR3 has 13 residues. CDR1 is SGHAT and CDR2 is FQDESV in the germline V gene (reference sequence). CDR3 sequence (DNA): TGTGCCAGCAGCTTCAGGGGAACCGGGGAGCTGTTTTTT. This sequence encodes CASSFRGTGELFF.

V gene TRBV7-6 combines with J gene TRBJ2-2; D not certain. Germline assignment: CDR1 SGHVS and CDR2 FNYEAQ. The CDR3 contains 13 residues. V was shortened by 8 bases and J by 2 bases, with 9 bases between the two germline ends. The CDR3, as DNA: TGTGCCAGCGGCCCAGCAAACACCGGGGAGCTGTTTTTT. It encodes CASGPANTGELFF.

V and J are TRBV6-5 and TRBJ2-5, with no clear D. In germline, CDR1 is MNHEY, CDR2 SVGAGI. Trimming removed 4 bases at V and 4 bases at J, with 16 bases between. The CDR3 consists of 15 residues. The CDR3 loop is CASSLGPDRRETQYF. The CDR3 coding sequence is TGTGCCAGCAGTTTGGGTCCCGATAGGCGAGAGACCCAGTACTTC.

The chain couples TRBV3-1 (or the pseudogene TRBV3-2) to TRBJ1-1; D may be TRBD1 (5 bases). Germline V gene sequence: CDR1 LGHDT, CDR2 YNNKEL (reference sequence). V shed 5 bases and J shed 3 bases, with 10 bases lying between them. This CDR3 has 13 residues. CDR3 DNA sequence: TGTGCCAGCAGCTTAGGGGAGTACACTGAAGCTTTCTTT. Its protein product is CASSLGEYTEAFF.

V and J are TRBV29-1 and TRBJ1-4; D might be TRBD1 (6 bases). Germline CDR1 is SQVTM and CDR2 is ANQGSEA. Trimming removed 5 bases from V and 4 bases from J, with 14 bases in between. CDR3 length equals 14 residues. DNA for the CDR3: TGCAGCGTTAGGGGGGGGACCTATAATGAAAAACTGTTTTTT. It encodes CSVRGGTYNEKLFF.

The chain's CDR3 is CASSFDNRGLVAGYTF. In nucleotides, the CDR3 is TGTGCCAGCAGTTTTGACAATAGGGGGCTGGTTGCTGGCTACACCTTC. The V and J genes are TRBV27 and TRBJ1-2, with 7 bases matching TRBD1. J gave up 7 bases and V 3 bases, and 14 bases lay outside the gene matches. This CDR3 has 16 residues. Germline V lookup: CDR1 MNHEY, CDR2 SMNVEV (reference sequence).

The chain couples TRBV11-2 to TRBJ1-1; D is unclear. This CDR3 is 15 amino acids long. CDR1 SGHAT and CDR2 FQNNGV come from the germline V gene. With 2 bases removed from V and 6 bases from J, the gap between germline ends came to 16 bases. The CDR3 bases are TGTGCCAGCAGCTTAAAAAACCTTGACTACGCTGAAGCTTTCTTT. It encodes CASSLKNLDYAEAFF.

The chain links TRBV7-3 to TRBJ2-1, with D hard to call. CDR3 length: 11 residues. V shed 5 bases and J shed 5 bases, with 4 bases lying between them. CDR1 and CDR2 (germline): SGHTA, FQGTGA. The CDR3 is CASSNHNEQFF. The CDR3 DNA sequence: TGTGCCAGCAGCAACCACAATGAGCAGTTCTTC.